The 30 T cell receptor beta chains below were found in one sample sequenced in a study of T cell clonality in common variable immunodeficiency. General observations from the study: Fewer deletions and N-nucleotide insertions were reportedly seen in common variable immunodeficiency TCR beta sequences.

Their recognized antigens are unknown. The assay was immunoSEQ multiplex PCR, and TCRdb's table has in-frame clones only and misses some. The repertoire yields some 1,500 clones, none seen only once; the top ten contain 30% to 40%. Sequencing was carried out using peripheral blood mononuclear cells. Receptor source: a human donor with common variable immunodeficiency.

This clone was recorded a few times. The CDR3 is cut off 3 residues early in the read; its end comes from the germline J gene. V gene TRBV7-2 combines with J gene TRBJ1-3, with 7 bases lining up with TRBD1. The V gene's germline CDR1 is SGHTA and CDR2 FQGNSA. This CDR3 comprises 15 residues. J was trimmed by 0 bases and V by 4 bases; bases with no gene match: 3. CDR3 in amino acids: CASSSAGGSGNTIYF. CDR3 bases read: TGTGCCAGCAGCTCTGCAGGGGGCTCTGGAAACACC.

By its share, this clone is medium-sized. The read terminates 3 residues ahead of where the CDR3 ends, so the germline J gene completes it. This chain links TRBV10-3 with TRBJ1-5; D is unclear. This CDR3 comprises 16 residues. Germline loops: CDR1 ENHRY, CDR2 SYGVKD. The V end was cut by 4 bases, the J end by 2 bases, with 15 bases between. The sequenced part of the CDR3 DNA is TGTGCCATCAGTGGTCAAGAGCTAGGCGGCAATCAGCCC. Translation: CAISGQELGGNQP. The whole CDR3 is CAISGQELGGNQPQHF.

Notes on this clone: The sequence runs out 3 residues before the end of the CDR3; the remainder is reconstructed from the germline J gene. The V and J genes are TRBV6-2 or TRBV6-3 and TRBJ2-5, with TRBD2 as a possible D gene (6 bases). Germline V gene lookup returns CDR1 MNHEY and CDR2 SVGEGT. V shed 5 bases and J shed 2 bases, with 12 bases lying between them. CDR3 length equals 14 residues. The chain's CDR3 is CASSSWGVQETQYF. The part of the CDR3 DNA that was read is TGTGCCAGCAGTAGTTGGGGGGTACAAGAGACC.

Concerning this clone itself: The CDR3 end falls 3 residues outside the read, so it is completed with the germline J gene. This chain joins TRBV7-9 and TRBJ2-7; D possibly corresponds to TRBD2 (6 bases). Germline-derived CDR1 and CDR2 are SEHNR and FQNEAQ (reference sequence). This CDR3 is 15 amino acids long. V was cut by 1 base and J by 3 bases, with 13 bases left in between. The covered CDR3 bases are TGTGCCAGCAGCTTAGGGGGGGTCCGAGACTACGAG. Its protein is CASSLGGVRDYE. The CDR3 in full is CASSLGGVRDYEQYF. Based on the CDR3 plus reference TRBV7-9 and TRBJ2-7, the full variable domain is DTGVSQNPRHKITKRGQNVTFRCDPISEHNRLYWYRQTLGQGPEFLTYFQNEAQLEKSRLLSDRFSAERPKGSFSTLEIQRTEQGDSAMYLCASSLGGVRDYEQYFGPGTRLTVT.

This clone rates as large. The read halts 3 residues ahead of the CDR3 end, with the missing end drawn from the germline J gene. The chain combines TRBV2 with TRBJ2-7; 7 bases are shared with TRBD2. V dropped 3 bases and J dropped 0; count of bases not matched to a gene: 5. The CDR3 sequence is 15 residues long. CDR1 and CDR2 (germline): SNHLY, FYNNEI. The DNA read from the CDR3 is TGTGCCAGCAGTGAGCCAGCGGGGAGCTCCTACGAG. Its protein is CASSEPAGSSYE. In full, the CDR3 reads CASSEPAGSSYEQYF. Full variable domain (remainder filled in from reference TRBV2 and TRBJ2-7): EPEVTQTPSHQVTQMGQEVILRCVPISNHLYFYWYRQILGQKVEFLVSFYNNEISEKSEIFDDQFSVERPDGSNFTLKIRSTKLEDSAMYFCASSEPAGSSYEQYFGPGTRLTVT.

About this clone: The read finishes 3 residues shy of the CDR3 end, and the germline J gene is used to complete it. V and J are TRBV7-2 and TRBJ2-1; 7 nucleotides match TRBD2. The CDR3 length is 13 residues. The J segment lost 0 bases and the V segment lost 9 bases, leaving 2 bases of the junction unmatched. Germline lookup yields CDR1 SGHTA and CDR2 FQGNSA. The sequenced part of the CDR3 DNA is TGTGCCAGAGGACTAGGCTCCTACAATGAG. Encoded protein: CARGLGSYNE. The entire CDR3 is CARGLGSYNEQFF.

By sample fraction, this clone is medium-sized (0.01 to 0.1%). The sequenced fragment ends 3 residues before the CDR3 boundary, so the rest is inferred from the germline J gene. The V call is TRBV15, the J call TRBJ2-5, with D tentatively TRBD1 (5 bases). This CDR3 spans 15 amino acids. Germline V lookup: CDR1 LNHNV, CDR2 YYDKDF (reference sequence). Trimming cost V 0 bases and J 0 bases, with 8 bases left between them. The part of the CDR3 DNA that was read is TGTGCCACCAGCAGAGAACAGGAGTACCAAGAGACC. Its protein is CATSREQEYQET. The CDR3 in its entirety is CATSREQEYQETQYF.

By share, this clone ranks as medium-sized. The read comes to an end 3 residues before the CDR3 does, leaving the germline J gene to fill in the end. J is TRBJ2-1 and V is TRBV9; 7 bases agree with TRBD1. From germline, CDR1 is SGDLS and CDR2 YYNGEE. The CDR3 covers 14 residues. With V trimmed by 2 bases and J by 6 bases, 5 bases remained unmatched. The covered CDR3 bases are TGTGCCAGCAGCGTGGATGCAGGGGGCAATGAG. Its translation is CASSVDAGGNE. The CDR3, in full, reads CASSVDAGGNEQFF.

This clone was recorded a few times. Coverage ceases 3 residues before the CDR3 finishes, and the germline J gene fills in the end. The V call is TRBV5-6, the J call TRBJ2-2; the match to TRBD1 covers 10 bases. The CDR3 sequence is 15 residues long. The junction had 4 bases not matched to a gene; V was cut back by 3 bases and J by 5 bases. The germline CDR1 and CDR2 sequences are SGHDT and YYEEEE. The CDR3 sequence: CASSWDRGPTGELFF. Partial CDR3 DNA: TGTGCCAGCAGCTGGGACAGGGGTCCTACCGGGGAG.

The CDR3 DNA, read in part, is TGTGCCAGTAGGCTCGGGGGGAGCACCGGGGAG. Translated, it gives CASRLGGSTGE. The entire CDR3 protein is CASRLGGSTGELFF. The chain carries TRBV19 and TRBJ2-2; 7 bases fit TRBD2. The read falls 3 residues short of the CDR3 end, and the missing part is taken from the germline J gene. Germline loops: CDR1 LNHDA, CDR2 SQIVND (reference sequence). The CDR3 runs 14 residues. Trimming cost V 6 bases and J 4 bases; bases outside gene matches: 5.

This clone was counted a few times. With the read ending 3 residues before the CDR3 end, the germline J gene is used to fill in that end. The chain carries TRBV20-1 and TRBJ2-3, with TRBD2 matching over 11 bases. The germline V gene has CDR1 DFQATT and CDR2 SNEGSKA (reference sequence). CDR3 size: 17 residues. Unmatched junction bases numbered 8, after V lost 2 bases and J lost 1 base. The CDR3 reads CSARFSSGGPGTDTQYF. The CDR3 DNA, read in part, is TGCAGTGCTAGATTCTCTAGCGGGGGGCCGGGCACAGATACG.

This clone was seen a handful of times. Read data end 3 residues before the CDR3 end; the end is taken from the germline J gene. The V and J genes are TRBV20-1 and TRBJ2-7; 9 bases line up with TRBD1. Unmatched junction bases numbered 5, after V lost 3 bases and J lost 2 bases. CDR3 size: 14 residues. In germline, CDR1 is DFQATT, CDR2 SNEGSKA (reference sequence). The sequenced part of the CDR3 DNA is TGCAGTGCTAGCGGGACAGGGAGTCCCTACGAG. Its translation: CSASGTGSPYE. The full CDR3 reads CSASGTGSPYEQYF.

By share, this clone counts as medium-sized. The CDR3 goes on 3 residues after the read ends, and that part is filled in from the germline J gene. V usage is TRBV20-1 and J usage is TRBJ2-3; 12 bases agree with TRBD2. Germline V gene sequence: CDR1 DFQATT, CDR2 SNEGSKA (reference sequence). The CDR3 loop spans 16 amino acids. The V segment lost 0 bases and the J segment 5 bases; nucleotides outside the gene matches: 6. The CDR3 loop reads CSAREPLAGGLDTQYF. Incomplete CDR3 DNA: TGCAGTGCTAGAGAGCCGCTAGCGGGGGGGCTAGATACG.

Concerning this clone itself: The read gets to within 3 residues of the CDR3 end, and the germline J gene fills in the rest. This chain uses TRBV7-2 with TRBJ2-7, with TRBD2 identical over 8 bases. This CDR3 spans 15 amino acids. Trimming removed 4 bases from V and 4 bases from J; junction bases left unmatched: 9. In germline, CDR1 is SGHTA, CDR2 FQGNSA. The sequenced part of the CDR3 DNA is TGTGCCAGCAGCTCACGGGGCGGGGGGCAGTACGAG. Translating it yields CASSSRGGGQYE. From start to end, the CDR3 is CASSSRGGGQYEQYF. Drawing the rest from reference TRBV7-2 and TRBJ2-7, the complete variable domain is GAGVSQSPSNKVTEKGKDVELRCDPISGHTALYWYRQSLGQGLEFLIYFQGNSAPDKSGLPSDRFSAERTGGSVSTLTIQRTQQEDSAVYLCASSSRGGGQYEQYFGPGTRLTVT.

This clone is medium-sized in the sample. The CDR3 end is not reached by the read, which stops 3 residues before it; the germline J gene fills it in. The chain carries TRBV7-8 and TRBJ2-7; possibly TRBD2 for D (7 bases). The CDR3 is made up of 16 amino acids. With 1 base removed from V and 2 bases from J, the gap between germline ends came to 15 bases. Germline-derived CDR1 and CDR2 are SGHVS and FQNEAQ. CDR3 bases read: TGTGCCAGCAGCTTAGGGGCCATCGGGGGGCCCTACGAG. Translated, it gives CASSLGAIGGPYE. The CDR3 in full is CASSLGAIGGPYEQYF.

This clone is judged medium-sized. The read falls 3 residues short of the CDR3 end, and the missing part is taken from the germline J gene. The chain couples TRBV5-1 to TRBJ2-2, with 7 bases identical to TRBD1. This CDR3 contains 19 residues. Per the germline V gene, CDR1 is SGHRS and CDR2 is YFSETQ. V lost 4 bases and J lost 1; bases outside the gene matches: 16. Incomplete CDR3 DNA: TGCGCCAGCAGCCCAGACCCACAAGGGGGCTCATTGAACACCGGGGAG. This codes for CASSPDPQGGSLNTGE. The complete CDR3 sequence is CASSPDPQGGSLNTGELFF.

By proportion, this clone is medium-sized. The read gets to within 3 residues of the CDR3 end, and the germline J gene fills in the rest. The chain couples TRBV19 to TRBJ2-7; no definite D call. The germline CDR1 and CDR2 sequences are LNHDA and SQIVND (reference sequence). The CDR3 loop spans 11 amino acids. The germline V and J ends were trimmed by 11 bases and 1 base, with 9 bases remaining between them. The CDR3 protein is CAPKGSYEQYF. The CDR3 bases that were read are TGTGCCCCAAAGGGTTCCTACGAG.

In its sample, this clone ranks as medium-sized. The read comes to an end 3 residues before the CDR3 does, leaving the germline J gene to fill in the end. This chain uses TRBV18 with TRBJ1-1, with a tentative D call TRBD1 (5 bases). V shed 0 bases and J shed 4 bases, with 15 bases lying between them. CDR3 size: 16 residues. The germline V gene has CDR1 KGHSH and CDR2 LQKENI. The sequenced part of the CDR3 DNA is TGTGCCAGCTCACCACCCCCCCAGGGTTGGGTCACTGAA. Protein sequence: CASSPPPQGWVTE. The complete CDR3 reads CASSPPPQGWVTEAFF.

This clone was seen more than once but under ten times. From the germline J gene comes the end of the CDR3, since the read stops 3 residues before it. V usage is TRBV19 and J usage is TRBJ2-5; 13 bases match TRBD2. The CDR3 has 15 amino acids. In germline, CDR1 is LNHDA, CDR2 SQIVND (reference sequence). V was clipped by 11 bases and J by 4 bases; unmatched bases: 10. The CDR3 DNA, read in part, is TGTGCCGGTACCATGACTAGCGGGGGGCGAGAGACC. Translation gives CAGTMTSGGRET. The CDR3 reads in full as CAGTMTSGGRETQYF.

This clone occurred a few times. The CDR3 end falls 3 residues outside the read, so it is completed with the germline J gene. This rearrangement joins TRBV19 to TRBJ2-7, with D maybe TRBD1 (5 bases). Trimming removed 3 bases from V and 2 bases from J, with 11 bases in between. The CDR3 is 14 amino acids. The germline V gene has CDR1 LNHDA and CDR2 SQIVND (reference sequence). CDR3 sequence: CASSMGSGPYEQYF. The sequenced part of the CDR3 DNA is TGTGCCAGTAGTATGGGGTCAGGGCCCTACGAG.

Within the sample, this clone is medium-sized. The CDR3 extends 3 residues past the end of the read, so its final part is completed from the germline J gene. The chain combines TRBV5-1 with TRBJ1-2; 7 bases are a match to TRBD1. Unmatched junction bases numbered 7, after V lost 0 bases and J lost 5 bases. This CDR3 is built from 15 residues. From germline, CDR1 is SGHRS and CDR2 YFSETQ. The CDR3 is CASSLAGQLSYGYTF. CDR3 DNA (partial): TGCGCCAGCAGCTTGGCGGGACAGCTTTCATATGGC.

This clone occurred a few times. With the read ending 3 residues before the CDR3 end, the germline J gene is used to fill in that end. The chain carries TRBV6-1 and TRBJ2-3; D not certain. Germline values: CDR1 MNHNS, CDR2 SASEGT. V shed 4 bases and J shed 5 bases, with 7 bases lying between them. The CDR3 runs to 12 residues. The CDR3 bases that were read are TGTGCCAGCAGTGCCTACGGAGATACG. Translated: CASSAYGDT. The whole CDR3 is CASSAYGDTQYF.

This clone was detected a few times. Read coverage stops 3 residues before the CDR3 terminus; the germline J gene supplies the remainder. The gene calls are TRBV18 and TRBJ2-5, with 9 bases matching TRBD1. This CDR3 has 19 amino acids. The germline V gene has CDR1 KGHSH and CDR2 LQKENI. With V trimmed by 4 bases and J by 2 bases, 17 bases remained unmatched. The sequenced CDR3 bases are TGTGCCAGCTCACTATACCTGACCGGGACAGGGAGCGAACAAGAGACC. The encoded protein is CASSLYLTGTGSEQET. The CDR3, in full, reads CASSLYLTGTGSEQETQYF. The full variable domain, rest sourced from reference TRBV18 and TRBJ2-5, is NAGVMQNPRHLVRRRGQEARLRCSPMKGHSHVYWYRQLPEEGLKFMVYLQKENIIDESGMPKERFSAEFPKEGPSILRIQQVVRGDSAAYFCASSLYLTGTGSEQETQYFGPGTRLLVL.

This clone has a handful of counts. The CDR3 reads CASSATNRGVVEQYF. Incomplete CDR3 DNA: TGTGCCAGCAGCGCCACTAACAGGGGAGTAGTCGAG. The rearrangement links TRBV7-9 to TRBJ2-7; 7 nucleotides line up with TRBD1. Read sequence stops 3 residues before the CDR3 end, and the germline J gene provides the missing end. Germline V lookup: CDR1 SEHNR, CDR2 FQNEAQ (reference sequence). V was pared by 5 bases and J by 6 bases, with 13 bases of the junction left unmatched. CDR3 length: 15 amino acids.

This clone ranks as medium-sized. The sequenced part of the CDR3 DNA is TGTGCCAGCAGTACGGACAGGGGGGGCAATCAGCCC. Amino acid sequence: CASSTDRGGNQP. Given in full, the CDR3 is CASSTDRGGNQPQHF. The chain couples TRBV27 to TRBJ1-5, with 10 bases lining up with TRBD1. Coverage ceases 3 residues before the CDR3 finishes, and the germline J gene fills in the end. The CDR3 has 15 amino acids. Germline V CDR1 and CDR2: MNHEY, SMNVEV (reference sequence). With V trimmed by 5 bases and J by 2 bases, 3 bases remained unmatched.

In regard to this clone: The read terminates 3 residues before the CDR3 end, so the remaining end is supplied by the germline J gene. The gene calls are TRBV6-4 and TRBJ2-3, with 14 bases matching TRBD2. Germline V gives CDR1 MRHNA, CDR2 SNTAGT. The CDR3 covers 19 residues. V lost 4 bases and J lost 2; bases outside the gene matches: 11. The CDR3 region is CASSGSGTSGGQFTDTQYF. The CDR3 DNA, read in part, is TGTGCCAGCAGTGGCTCCGGGACTAGCGGGGGCCAATTCACAGATACG.

By share, this clone ranks as medium-sized. The missing CDR3 end, 3 residues past where the read stops, is filled in from the germline J gene. V gene TRBV6-2 or TRBV6-3 combines with J gene TRBJ1-1; weak D call: TRBD1 (6 bases). The germline V gene has CDR1 MNHEY and CDR2 SVGEGT. The ends were cut back, 3 bases at V and 4 bases at J, with 9 bases in the middle. The CDR3 totals 13 residues. CDR3: CASSYLQGTEAFF. CDR3 DNA (partial): TGTGCCAGCAGTTATCTACAGGGCACTGAA.

A note on this clone: The DNA ends 3 residues before the CDR3 does, and the rest of the CDR3 is filled in from the germline J gene. The gene calls are TRBV20-1 and TRBJ2-7; 8 bases line up with TRBD1. The CDR3 totals 11 residues. J gave up 4 bases and V 6 bases, and 2 bases lay outside the gene matches. In germline, CDR1 is DFQATT, CDR2 SNEGSKA (reference sequence). CDR3 sequence: CSARTGYEQYF. The sequenced part of the CDR3 DNA is TGCAGTGCCAGGACAGGGTACGAG.

By share, this clone counts as medium-sized. The sequence runs out 3 residues before the end of the CDR3; the remainder is reconstructed from the germline J gene. The chain combines TRBV2 with TRBJ2-1; D call uncertain. The germline V gene encodes CDR1 SNHLY and CDR2 FYNNEI. The ends were cut back, 7 bases at V and 1 base at J, with 5 bases in the middle. The CDR3 is 12 amino acids. The CDR3 DNA, read in part, is TGTGCCAGCAAGAGGTCCTACAATGAG. Protein product: CASKRSYNE. The whole CDR3 sequence is CASKRSYNEQFF.

This clone was seen a handful of times. The missing CDR3 end, 3 residues past where the read stops, is filled in from the germline J gene. The chain couples TRBV7-8 to TRBJ1-5; D remains unclear. The CDR3 contains 14 residues. V lost 6 bases and J lost 0, with 9 bases in between. Germline assignment: CDR1 SGHVS and CDR2 FQNEAQ. The part of the CDR3 DNA that was read is TGTGCCAGCAGTCAGCGGTATAGCAATCAGCCC. Protein product: CASSQRYSNQP. The full CDR3 protein is CASSQRYSNQPQHF.